This T cell receptor (beta chain) is drawn from a study of identical twins. The ends lost 5 bases at V and 4 bases at J; junction bases unmatched: 8. The CDR3 has 15 amino acids. Per the germline V gene, CDR1 is MNHEY and CDR2 is SMNVEV (reference sequence). From the 5' RACE reads, TCRdb called clonotypes with MiXCR, one entry per CDR3 protein. Among 500,000 to 650,000 distinct CDR3 sequences listed, about 7.1% were seen once. This clonotype was recorded at least ten times. Its specificity is not known. Study results and caveats: Zero-insertion findings could be partly confounded by invariant cells (MAIT and iNKT cells). Twin pairs had excess sharing that was weaker in beta out-of-frame sequences. Fewer insertions characterized abundant cord blood beta clonotypes, whereas memory repertoires showed none.

These data also formed part of another study, on yellow fever vaccine responses in identical twins. That paper adds: Twins' vaccine T cell response reportedly gave the appearance of partial convergence and partial personalization.

V gene TRBV27 combines with J gene TRBJ1-2; TRBD1 matches 9 bases. This TCR was recovered from a woman aged 18-29 years in good health. The sample was PBMCs. DNA for the CDR3: TGTGCCAGCAGTGGAAACCGGGACAGGGTCTATGGCTACACCTTC. Translated, it gives CASSGNRDRVYGYTF.